A single sample gave rise to the 30 T cell receptor beta chains below, sequenced in a study of quantifying T cell responses using KT2 cells (dated by TCRdb to about 2017). Notes on the research overall: RNA was DNase-treated and reverse transcribed with TCR alpha and beta constant-region primers, mostly using SuperScript III.

The library came from UMI-ligation and nested PCR. The sample was run on an Illumina MiSeq. A single-stranded oligonucleotide bearing the Illumina SP2 sequence and a UMI was ligated to the 3' end of the cDNA with T4 RNA ligase 1. PCR1 consisted of around 4 cycles (98 degrees C 15 s, 69 degrees C 30 s, 72 degrees C 40 s), and for the beta primer an equimolar mix of RC1.1 and RC1.2 was used to cover TRBC1 and TRBC2. TCRdb reprocessed the public reads (quality trimming at Q25 with fastp, clone calling with MiXCR) and kept in-frame beta chains. All rows with the same CDR3 protein become a single entry with the most common DNA and genes. The sample yields 45,000 to 65,000 distinct CDR3 sequences; 9% to 15% were counted once. Roughly 9% of the sample belongs to the ten largest clones. Sequencing input: PBMCs spiked with cells of the T cell clone KT2. All receptors come from a human donor.

Here the CDR3 DNA reads TGTGCCAGCAGCTTAGCTATAGTGGACCCTCTGGACACAGATACGCAGTATTTT. Translated: CASSLAIVDPLDTDTQYF. The V and J genes are TRBV7-9 and TRBJ2-3; the D is unclear. The ends were cut back, 0 bases at V and 2 bases at J, with 18 bases in the middle. Germline V lookup: CDR1 SEHNR, CDR2 FQNEAQ (reference sequence). There are 18 residues in the CDR3.

The chain employs TRBV6-2 or TRBV6-3 and TRBJ2-2; D is possibly TRBD2 (6 bases). The germline gives CDR1 MNHEY, CDR2 SVGEGT. The CDR3 loop spans 14 amino acids. Trimming left V 10 bases short and J 3 bases short, with 15 bases between. Here the CDR3 reads CATGDPRDTGELFF. The CDR3 DNA reads as TGTGCCACGGGGGACCCCAGGGACACCGGGGAGCTGTTTTTT.

The chain is built from TRBV6-2 or TRBV6-3 and TRBJ1-6, with D maybe TRBD1 (6 bases). Germline values: CDR1 MNHEY, CDR2 SVGEGT. The CDR3 length is 15 residues. The V end lost 6 bases, the J end lost 9 bases, and 18 bases lay between the germline ends. CDR3 loop: CASRQRGGGGSPLHF. The CDR3 DNA reads TGTGCCAGCAGACAAAGGGGTGGGGGCGGTTCACCCCTCCACTTT.

This clonotype was recorded many times. The rearrangement joins TRBV6-1 to TRBJ2-5, with TRBD2 matching over 11 bases. The CDR3 spans 15 residues. The germline gives CDR1 MNHNS, CDR2 SASEGT. The J segment lost 4 bases and the V segment lost 3 bases, leaving 4 bases of the junction unmatched. Written as DNA, the CDR3 is TGTGCCAGCAGTGACGCCGGACTAGCGGGAGAGACCCAGTACTTC. Its translation is CASSDAGLAGETQYF.

J is TRBJ2-3 and V is TRBV13, with 14 bases lining up with TRBD2. Germline CDR1 reads PRHDT; CDR2 reads FYEKMQ (reference sequence). V lost 5 bases and J lost 6; bases outside the gene matches: 13. The CDR3 loop spans 18 amino acids. The CDR3 reads CASSLGLAGAARVDTQYF. The CDR3 region has the DNA TGTGCCAGCAGCCTGGGACTAGCGGGAGCAGCCAGGGTGGATACGCAGTATTTT.

The chain uses TRBV10-3 and TRBJ1-6; TRBD1 matches 7 bases. Germline CDR1 ENHRY, CDR2 SYGVKD. CDR3 length: 13 residues. V lost 7 bases to trimming and J lost 7 bases; unmatched junction nucleotides: 4. CDR3 in DNA: TGTGCCATCAACCAGGGGGACAATTCACCCCTCCACTTT. It translates to CAINQGDNSPLHF.

This clonotype was seen ten or more times. The chain joins TRBV29-1 to TRBJ2-3; 14 bases match TRBD2. V dropped 2 bases and J dropped 3; count of bases not matched to a gene: 4. Per germline, CDR1 SQVTM and CDR2 ANQGSEA. This CDR3 has 16 residues. The chain's CDR3 is CSVERGLAGVTDTQYF. The CDR3 DNA sequence: TGCAGCGTTGAAAGGGGACTAGCGGGAGTAACAGATACGCAGTATTTT.

The V call is TRBV7-2, the J call TRBJ1-4; D is uncertain. The V and J ends lost 5 bases and 5 bases respectively, with 12 bases between them. Germline V lookup: CDR1 SGHTA, CDR2 FQGNSA. The CDR3 covers 14 residues. CDR3 sequence reads: CASSAGRVNEKLFF. The CDR3 DNA follows: TGTGCCAGCAGCGCGGGCCGAGTCAATGAAAAACTGTTTTTT.

This clonotype was seen a handful of times. V and J are TRBV20-1 and TRBJ2-6, with no clear D. The V and J ends lost 4 bases and 0 bases respectively, with 10 bases between them. The CDR3 runs 15 residues. Germline CDR1 is DFQATT and CDR2 is SNEGSKA (reference sequence). CDR3 in amino acids: CSATGIGSGANVLTF. DNA of the CDR3: TGCAGTGCTACAGGAATCGGCTCTGGGGCCAACGTCCTGACTTTC.

This clonotype was seen more than once but under ten times. The chain joins TRBV7-9 to TRBJ2-7, with TRBD1 matching 8 bases. There are 17 residues in the CDR3. The V gene's germline CDR1 is SEHNR and CDR2 FQNEAQ (reference sequence). V was pared by 5 bases and J by 0 bases, with 12 bases of the junction left unmatched. CDR3 region: CASSRQGIPPNSYEQYF. CDR3 DNA: TGTGCCAGCAGCCGACAGGGGATTCCTCCCAACTCCTACGAGCAGTACTTC.

In its sample, this clonotype was seen many times. CDR3 in DNA: TGTGCCAGCAGGAGAGGTGTGAACACTGAAGCTTTCTTT. Its translation: CASRRGVNTEAFF. The chain is built from TRBV7-8 and TRBJ1-1; D is unclear. The CDR3 totals 13 residues. Trimming removed 6 bases from V and 0 bases from J, with 8 bases in between. CDR1 is SGHVS and CDR2 is FQNEAQ in the germline V gene.

This clonotype was found a few times. The chain recombines TRBV10-2 with TRBJ2-1, with D uncertain. The germline V gene encodes CDR1 WSHSY and CDR2 SAAADI. This CDR3 has 8 residues. V shed 5 bases and J shed 15 bases, with 5 bases lying between them. In DNA, the CDR3 is TGCGCCAGCAGTTGGCGGTTCTTC. It is translated as CASSWRFF.

In its sample, this clonotype was seen a few times. This chain connects TRBV29-1 to TRBJ2-5; 12 bases fit TRBD2. The CDR3 totals 16 residues. The germline CDR1 and CDR2 sequences are SQVTM and ANQGSEA. The J segment lost 0 bases and the V segment lost 7 bases, leaving 9 bases of the junction unmatched. The CDR3 DNA is TGCAGCGCTCAGAAATGGACTAGCGGGGACCAAGAGACCCAGTACTTC. Encoded protein: CSAQKWTSGDQETQYF.

Of note for this clonotype: A junction end diverges from the germline sequence, so it may reflect a read error. V and J are TRBV5-1 and TRBJ1-6; D gene unclear. The CDR3 sequence is 16 residues long. The V gene's germline CDR1 is SGHRS and CDR2 YFSETQ. CDR3 bases: TGCGCCAGCAGCTTGGCCTTGACCGGGGTTGACTCACCCCTCAACTTT. It yields the protein CASSLALTGVDSPLNF.

Notes on this clonotype: One end of the junction varies from germline; a read error may be responsible. This sequence joins TRBV7-3 and TRBJ1-1, with a possible D match to TRBD1 (5 bases). This CDR3 has 13 residues. The germline V gene has CDR1 SGHTA and CDR2 FQGTGA. The DNA of the CDR3 is TGTGCCAGAAGCTCCACTGGGACTTCTGAAGCTTTCTTT. It codes for CARSSTGTSEAFF.

The genes are TRBV2 and TRBJ2-7; D may be TRBD2 (6 bases). The V gene lost 7 bases and the J gene lost 3 bases, with 16 bases spanning the gap. The CDR3 has 14 residues. Germline values: CDR1 SNHLY, CDR2 FYNNEI. The CDR3: CASNREEGVYEQYF. In DNA form, the CDR3 reads TGTGCCAGCAACCGCGAGGAGGGAGTCTACGAGCAGTACTTC.

Ten or more counts support this clonotype. The chain joins TRBV24-1 to TRBJ2-1; possibly TRBD2 for D (5 bases). V lost 2 bases, J lost 9 bases, and 7 bases lay in between. The CDR3 length is 12 residues. Germline V gene lookup returns CDR1 KGHDR and CDR2 SFDVKD. DNA for the CDR3: TGTGCCACCAGTGATTATACTAGTGAGCAGTTCTTC. Encoded protein: CATSDYTSEQFF.

V gene TRBV13 combines with J gene TRBJ2-1; the D call may be TRBD1 or TRBD2 (5 bases each). The CDR3 extends over 14 amino acids. V dropped 5 bases and J dropped 6 bases, with 14 bases sitting between them. Germline V lookup: CDR1 PRHDT, CDR2 FYEKMQ (reference sequence). Here the CDR3 DNA reads TGTGCCAGCAGCAGACTGGGGGAACGCAATGAGCAGTTCTTC. It is translated as CASSRLGERNEQFF.

This clonotype was observed many times. The chain carries TRBV18 and TRBJ2-7; D unresolved. Trimming removed 2 bases from V and 1 base from J, with 6 bases in between. Per the germline V gene, CDR1 is KGHSH and CDR2 is LQKENI. This CDR3 is built from 13 residues. DNA of the CDR3: TGTGCCAGCTCACCAGGGCAGTCCTACGAGCAGTACTTC. This encodes CASSPGQSYEQYF.

V is TRBV20-1 and J is TRBJ2-1; D is uncertain. This CDR3 has 14 residues. Germline V gene lookup returns CDR1 DFQATT and CDR2 SNEGSKA (reference sequence). V lost 3 bases to trimming and J lost 6 bases, with 15 bases between them. CDR3 in amino acids: CSASVLGPRNEQFF. In DNA form, the CDR3 reads TGCAGTGCTAGTGTCCTAGGACCACGCAATGAGCAGTTCTTC.

In its sample, this clonotype was seen many times. The chain is built from TRBV12-3 or TRBV12-4 and TRBJ2-7; either TRBD1 or TRBD2 may supply D (5 bases each). CDR3 length: 12 residues. The V gene lost 7 bases and the J gene lost 4 bases, with 11 bases spanning the gap. CDR3 sequence: CASTPEGYEQYF. The CDR3 DNA sequence: TGTGCCAGCACCCCTGAGGGGTACGAGCAGTACTTC.

Only a few counts were recorded for this clonotype. The chain links TRBV7-9 to TRBJ1-2; TRBD1 matches at 10 bases. Germline values: CDR1 SEHNR, CDR2 FQNEAQ (reference sequence). V shed 4 bases, J shed 4 bases, and the junction held 3 bases outside the gene matches. This CDR3 contains 14 residues. CDR3 in DNA: TGTGCCAGCAGCTCCCGACAGGGGGCCTATGGCTACACCTTC. Protein sequence: CASSSRQGAYGYTF. The variable domain in full, with the rest retrieved from reference TRBV7-9 and TRBJ1-2, is DTGVSQNPRHKITKRGQNVTFRCDPISEHNRLYWYRQTLGQGPEFLTYFQNEAQLEKSRLLSDRFSAERPKGSFSTLEIQRTEQGDSAMYLCASSSRQGAYGYTFGSGTRLTVV.

This clonotype was counted between two and nine times. The V gene is TRBV6-5, the J gene TRBJ1-1; a possible D gene is TRBD1 (5 bases). CDR1 MNHEY and CDR2 SVGAGI come from the germline V gene. This CDR3 spans 13 amino acids. V was shortened by 6 bases and J by 1 base, with 9 bases between the two germline ends. The CDR3 DNA follows: TGTGCCAGCAGGAAAGACAGGAACACTGAAGCTTTCTTT. Amino acid sequence: CASRKDRNTEAFF.

This clonotype was detected a few times. V is TRBV7-2 and J is TRBJ2-7; maybe TRBD2 (5 bases). The V end lost 1 base, the J end lost 2 bases, and 9 bases lay between the germline ends. The CDR3 length is 14 residues. The germline CDR1 and CDR2 sequences are SGHTA and FQGNSA. The CDR3 sequence: CASSLEGAAYEQYF. The CDR3 DNA sequence: TGTGCCAGCAGCTTAGAGGGAGCCGCCTACGAGCAGTACTTC.

This clonotype was seen at least ten times. V and J are TRBV29-1 and TRBJ1-3; weak D call: TRBD1 (6 bases). Between the trimmed V and J ends, which lost 4 bases and 2 bases, there was a span of 9 bases. Per germline, CDR1 SQVTM and CDR2 ANQGSEA. The CDR3 runs 13 residues. The CDR3 is CSVARGAGNTIYF. The CDR3 nucleotides read TGCAGCGTTGCGAGGGGGGCTGGAAACACCATATATTTT.

The J gene is TRBJ2-7, the V gene TRBV11-3; 8 bases are a match to TRBD1. The CDR3 sequence is 12 residues long. J gave up 6 bases and V 8 bases, and 6 bases lay outside the gene matches. Per the germline V gene, CDR1 is SGHNT and CDR2 is YENEEA. Here the CDR3 reads CASRTGGSEQYF. CDR3 coding DNA: TGTGCCAGCCGAACAGGGGGTAGCGAGCAGTACTTC. Filled out from reference TRBV11-3 and TRBJ2-7, the complete variable domain reads EAGVVQSPRYKIIEKKQPVAFWCNPISGHNTLYWYLQNLGQGPELLIRYENEEAVDDSQLPKDRFSAERLKGVDSTLKIQPAELGDSAVYLCASRTGGSEQYFGPGTRLTVT.

The rearrangement links TRBV4-1 to TRBJ2-1, with 11 positions matching TRBD2. Trimming removed 5 bases from V and 8 bases from J; junction bases left unmatched: 8. The length of the CDR3 is 15 residues. In germline, CDR1 is MGHRA, CDR2 YSYEKL. The CDR3 spells CASSFSGGAVYEQFF. The DNA of the CDR3 is TGCGCCAGCAGCTTTAGCGGGGGGGCGGTCTATGAGCAGTTCTTC.

This chain links TRBV18 with TRBJ1-1; 9 nucleotides line up with TRBD1. The trim removed 6 bases at V and 3 bases at J, leaving 8 bases unmatched. This CDR3 region has 15 residues. CDR1 and CDR2 (germline): KGHSH, LQKENI. CDR3 nucleotides: TGTGCCAGCTCTCCTAGGGACAGGGTTGACACTGAAGCTTTCTTT. This encodes CASSPRDRVDTEAFF.

This clonotype was observed a few times. CDR3 sequence (DNA): TGTGCCAGCAGTTTAGTGGGGGCAGATACGCAGTATTTT. It translates to CASSLVGADTQYF. The chain uses TRBV12-3 or TRBV12-4 and TRBJ2-3; D tentatively fits TRBD1 or TRBD2 (5 bases each). Trimming took off 1 base at V and 4 bases at J, with 6 bases between the two ends. The CDR3 is made up of 13 amino acids.

This clonotype was seen only a few times. The chain carries TRBV5-1 and TRBJ2-1; 8 nucleotides match TRBD2. The V gene end was trimmed by 1 base and the J gene end by 5 bases; junction bases not matched to a gene: 8. The CDR3 has 16 residues. Per germline, CDR1 SGHRS and CDR2 YFSETQ. The CDR3 DNA follows: TGCGCCAGCAGCTTGTATGGTAGCGGGAACCACAATGAGCAGTTCTTC. Residues: CASSLYGSGNHNEQFF.